The 15 T cell receptor beta chains given below trace back to one sample, sequenced in a study of T cell responses to AZD1222 COVID-19 vaccine. The assay was immunoSEQ multiplex PCR, and TCRdb's table has in-frame clones only and misses some. The sample records about 120,000 clones, 70% to 90% being singletons. Here the sequenced sample was peripheral blood, taken on day 0 of AZD1222 vaccination. Every receptor here comes from an adult in good health.

The rearrangement joins TRBV27 to TRBJ2-1, with D possibly being TRBD1 or TRBD2 (5 bases each). Germline CDR1 reads MNHEY; CDR2 reads SMNVEV (reference sequence). The CDR3 extends over 12 amino acids. The ends were cut back, 11 bases at V and 8 bases at J, with 16 bases in the middle. The CDR3, as DNA: TGTGCCGGGGGAGAGGGGTTGGATGAGCAGTTCTTC. Its translation is CAGGEGLDEQFF.

The chain combines TRBV7-2 with TRBJ1-5; TRBD1 matches 8 bases. The CDR3 is 15 residues long. J lost 5 bases, V lost 3 bases, and 6 bases had no gene match. Germline loops: CDR1 SGHTA, CDR2 FQGNSA. DNA for the CDR3: TGTGCCAGCAGCTTTTCTGCAGGGGGCGATCAGCCCCAGCATTTT. This encodes CASSFSAGGDQPQHF. The full variable domain, completed using reference TRBV7-2 and TRBJ1-5, is GAGVSQSPSNKVTEKGKDVELRCDPISGHTALYWYRQSLGQGLEFLIYFQGNSAPDKSGLPSDRFSAERTGGSVSTLTIQRTQQEDSAVYLCASSFSAGGDQPQHFGDGTRLSIL.

The rearrangement links TRBV11-3 to TRBJ2-5, with a possible D match to TRBD1 (5 bases). Germline V gives CDR1 SGHNT, CDR2 YENEEA. This CDR3 has 14 residues. Trimming stripped 2 bases from V and 2 bases from J, with 9 bases between. In DNA, the CDR3 is TGTGCCAGCAGCTTACGACAGATGCAAGAGACCCAGTACTTC. This gives the protein CASSLRQMQETQYF.

This chain connects TRBV3-1 (or the pseudogene TRBV3-2) to TRBJ1-1, with a possible D match to TRBD1 (5 bases). CDR3 size: 14 residues. Trimming removed 4 bases at V and 6 bases at J, with 15 bases between. Germline values: CDR1 LGHDT, CDR2 YNNKEL (reference sequence). CDR3 sequence reads: CASSRGRHFAEAFF. The CDR3 nucleotides are TGTGCCAGCAGCCGGGGACGGCACTTTGCTGAAGCTTTCTTT.

This chain links TRBV2 with TRBJ1-1; TRBD1 might be the D (6 bases). V shed 5 bases and J shed 4 bases, with 17 bases lying between them. This CDR3 comprises 15 residues. The germline V gene has CDR1 SNHLY and CDR2 FYNNEI. The CDR3 reads CASSSGQSGGTEAFF. In DNA, the CDR3 is TGTGCCAGCAGTTCCGGACAGAGTGGAGGCACTGAAGCTTTCTTT. The full variable domain, its missing parts supplied by reference TRBV2 and TRBJ1-1, is EPEVTQTPSHQVTQMGQEVILRCVPISNHLYFYWYRQILGQKVEFLVSFYNNEISEKSEIFDDQFSVERPDGSNFTLKIRSTKLEDSAMYFCASSSGQSGGTEAFFGQGTRLTVV.

This rearrangement joins TRBV6-2 or TRBV6-3 to TRBJ2-5; TRBD1 agrees at 7 bases. The junction had 6 bases not matched to a gene; V was cut back by 6 bases and J by 2 bases. The CDR3 is 14 residues long. Per the germline V gene, CDR1 is MNHEY and CDR2 is SVGEGT. The CDR3 bases are TGTGCCAGCAGCCACGGGACAGAGCAAGAGACCCAGTACTTC. Translating it yields CASSHGTEQETQYF.

J is TRBJ1-5 and V is TRBV10-2; a weak D match, TRBD1 (5 bases). V was clipped by 3 bases and J by 3 bases, with 27 bases between them. CDR1 and CDR2 (germline): WSHSY, SAAADI. The length of the CDR3 is 20 residues. In DNA form, the CDR3 reads TGCGCCAGCAGTGACGTGGGGCTCACAGAACAAGACTCTTTCAATCAGCCCCAGCATTTT. This sequence encodes CASSDVGLTEQDSFNQPQHF.

The genes are TRBV9 and TRBJ2-2; the match to TRBD2 covers 7 bases. V was clipped by 4 bases and J by 8 bases; unmatched bases: 11. Germline V gene data show CDR1 as SGDLS and CDR2 as YYNGEE. The CDR3 is 15 amino acids. DNA for the CDR3: TGTGCCAGCAGCTCCCCGCCGGGAGGACGAGGGGAGCTGTTTTTT. Translation gives CASSSPPGGRGELFF.

This clone was counted a single time. This chain joins TRBV24-1 and TRBJ2-3; tentative D call: TRBD2 (5 bases). The germline V gene has CDR1 KGHDR and CDR2 SFDVKD. V dropped 3 bases and J dropped 4 bases, with 16 bases sitting between them. CDR3 length: 16 amino acids. The CDR3 coding sequence is TGTGCCACCAGTGATAACCCACCTCCGAGGGCAGATACGCAGTATTTT. Its translation is CATSDNPPPRADTQYF.

The CDR3 region is CSVVGLAYTEAFF. The CDR3 DNA reads TGCAGCGTGGTGGGTCTTGCCTACACTGAAGCTTTCTTT. The chain carries TRBV29-1 and TRBJ1-1, with D hard to call. Germline CDR1 is SQVTM and CDR2 is ANQGSEA. V lost 6 bases, J lost 3 bases, and 14 bases lay in between. The CDR3 sequence is 13 residues long.

This sequence joins TRBV30 and TRBJ2-7, with 7 bases aligning to TRBD2. CDR3 size: 13 residues. The germline gives CDR1 GTSNPN, CDR2 SVGIG (reference sequence). V shed 2 bases, J shed 3 bases, and the junction held 4 bases outside the gene matches. The CDR3 DNA is TGTGCCTGGAGTCACAGCGGGAACTACGAGCAGTACTTC. Translated, it gives CAWSHSGNYEQYF.

This clone was detected a few times. The chain recombines TRBV19 with TRBJ1-2; 7 nucleotides align to TRBD1. J lost 4 bases, V lost 5 bases, and 13 bases had no gene match. The CDR3 has 16 amino acids. CDR1 is LNHDA and CDR2 is SQIVND in the germline V gene (reference sequence). The CDR3 sequence: CASSPRQGTTIYGYTF. Written as DNA, the CDR3 is TGTGCCAGTAGTCCACGACAGGGTACTACGATCTATGGCTACACCTTC.

This chain uses TRBV6-2 or TRBV6-3 with TRBJ1-1, with D unresolved. Germline CDR1 is MNHEY and CDR2 is SVGEGT. V was cut by 2 bases and J by 5 bases, with 18 bases left in between. The CDR3 length is 16 residues. The CDR3 loop is CASSYTSEGRGTEAFF. The CDR3 DNA is TGTGCCAGCAGTTACACTTCCGAGGGAAGAGGGACTGAAGCTTTCTTT.

CDR3 DNA: TGTGCCAGCAGCCAAGAACAGAAAGCTCCGCGTGCCGATGGCTACACCTTC. Its translation: CASSQEQKAPRADGYTF. This chain joins TRBV3-1 (or the pseudogene TRBV3-2) and TRBJ1-2; D gene uncertain. CDR1 is LGHDT, CDR2 YNNKEL, per germline (reference sequence). The V end lost 0 bases, the J end lost 6 bases, and 20 bases lay between the germline ends. CDR3 length equals 17 residues.

The chain employs TRBV5-1 and TRBJ1-4, with 9 bases identical to TRBD1. The CDR3 sequence is 14 residues long. Trimming removed 4 bases from V and 6 bases from J; junction bases left unmatched: 4. From germline, CDR1 is SGHRS and CDR2 YFSETQ. CDR3 nucleotide sequence: TGCGCCAGCAGCGTGGGACAGGGTTATGAAAAACTGTTTTTT. It codes for CASSVGQGYEKLFF. The full variable domain, its missing parts supplied by reference TRBV5-1 and TRBJ1-4, is KAGVTQTPRYLIKTRGQQVTLSCSPISGHRSVSWYQQTPGQGLQFLFEYFSETQRNKGNFPGRFSGRQFSNSRSEMNVSTLELGDSALYLCASSVGQGYEKLFFGSGTQLSVL.